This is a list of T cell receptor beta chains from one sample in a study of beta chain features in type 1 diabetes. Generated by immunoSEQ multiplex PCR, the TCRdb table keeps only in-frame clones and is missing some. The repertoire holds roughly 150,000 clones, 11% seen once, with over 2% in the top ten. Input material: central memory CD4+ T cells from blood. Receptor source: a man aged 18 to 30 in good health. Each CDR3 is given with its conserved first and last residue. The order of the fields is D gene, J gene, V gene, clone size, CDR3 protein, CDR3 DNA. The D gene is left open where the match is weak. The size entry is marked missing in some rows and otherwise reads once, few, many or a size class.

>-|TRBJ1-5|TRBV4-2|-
CASSQEKLGQPQHF
TGTGCCAGCAGCCAAGAGAAGTTGGGTCAGCCCCAGCATTTT
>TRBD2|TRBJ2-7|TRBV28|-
CASSPSGLAGGDEQYF
TGTGCCAGCAGTCCCTCAGGACTAGCGGGAGGAGACGAGCAGTACTTC
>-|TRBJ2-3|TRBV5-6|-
CASSFAQPGLDTQYF
TGTGCCAGCAGCTTTGCGCAACCAGGGCTGGATACGCAGTATTTT
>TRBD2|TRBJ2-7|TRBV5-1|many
CASSSTSGRSYEQYF
TGCGCCAGCAGCTCAACTAGCGGGAGGTCCTACGAGCAGTACTTC
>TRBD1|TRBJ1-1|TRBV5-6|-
CASSVRDRETEAFF
TGTGCCAGCAGCGTGAGGGACAGGGAGACTGAAGCTTTCTTT
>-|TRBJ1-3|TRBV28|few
CASRGTYFSGNTIYF
TGTGCCAGCCGCGGCACTTACTTCTCTGGAAACACCATATATTTT
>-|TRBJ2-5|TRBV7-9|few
CASTLIGGETQYF
TGTGCCAGCACTCTGATAGGGGGGGAGACCCAGTACTTC
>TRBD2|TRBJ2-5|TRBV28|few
CASSSPQGGETQYF
TGTGCCAGCAGTTCCCCCCAGGGAGGGGAGACCCAGTACTTC
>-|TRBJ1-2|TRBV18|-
CASSPQGANYGYTF
TGTGCCAGCTCACCACAGGGAGCTAACTATGGCTACACCTTC
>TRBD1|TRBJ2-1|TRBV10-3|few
CAITPGQAVHNEQFF
TGTGCCATCACCCCGGGACAGGCAGTTCACAATGAGCAGTTCTTC
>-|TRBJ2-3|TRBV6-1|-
CASQRDTTPWGTQYF
TGTGCCAGCCAAAGGGACACCACCCCCTGGGGTACGCAGTATTTT
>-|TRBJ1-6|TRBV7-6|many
CASSLVRTGNSPLHF
TGTGCCAGCAGCTTAGTAAGGACGGGGAATTCACCCCTCCACTTT
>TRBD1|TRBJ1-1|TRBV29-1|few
CSGRRGLGDTEAFF
TGCAGCGGCCGAAGGGGGCTGGGTGACACTGAAGCTTTCTTT
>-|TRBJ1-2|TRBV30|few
CAWSPGRGDAYTF
TGTGCCTGGAGCCCCGGTAGGGGGGACGCCTACACCTTC
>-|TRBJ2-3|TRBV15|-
CATSKGDTDTQYF
TGTGCCACCAGCAAAGGGGACACAGATACGCAGTATTTT
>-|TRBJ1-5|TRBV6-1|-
CASSEENGKGFGQPQHF
TGTGCCAGCAGTGAAGAGAATGGTAAGGGGTTCGGTCAGCCCCAGCATTTT
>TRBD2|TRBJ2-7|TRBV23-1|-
CASRPIRVYQREALKQYF
TGCGCCAGCAGGCCCATCAGGGTATACCAGCGGGAGGCCTTAAAGCAGTACTTC
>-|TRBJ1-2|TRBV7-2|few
CASSLSSGGYTF
TGTGCCAGCAGCTTATCCAGTGGCGGCTACACCTTC
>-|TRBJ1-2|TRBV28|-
CASSLINYGYTF
TGTGCCAGCAGTCTGATTAACTATGGCTACACCTTC
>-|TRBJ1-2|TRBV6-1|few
CASSGQGVGYTF
TGTGCCAGCAGTGGGCAGGGAGTTGGCTACACCTTC
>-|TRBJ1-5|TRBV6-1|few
CASSDFTSRSQHF
TGTGCCAGCAGTGACTTCACTAGCAGGTCCCAGCATTTT
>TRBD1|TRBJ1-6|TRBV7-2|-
CASSQDRGYNSPLHF
TGTGCCAGCAGCCAGGACAGGGGGTATAATTCACCCCTCCACTTT
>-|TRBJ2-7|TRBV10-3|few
CAIRNAYEQYF
TGTGCCATCAGAAACGCCTACGAGCAGTACTTC
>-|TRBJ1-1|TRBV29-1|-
CSVPARGVNTEAFF
TGCAGCGTTCCCGCCAGAGGGGTGAACACTGAAGCTTTCTTT
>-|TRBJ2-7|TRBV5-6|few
CASSLGTPYEQYF
TGTGCCAGCAGCCTCGGGACCCCCTACGAGCAGTACTTC
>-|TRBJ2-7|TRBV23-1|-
CASTWEEQYF
TGCGCCAGCACCTGGGAGGAGCAGTACTTC
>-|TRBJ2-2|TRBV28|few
CASLRGYTSGELFF
TGTGCCAGTCTCCGGGGATACACCTCCGGGGAGCTGTTTTTT
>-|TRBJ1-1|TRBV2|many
CASSGGGTEAFF
TGTGCCAGCAGTGGTGGGGGCACTGAAGCTTTCTTT
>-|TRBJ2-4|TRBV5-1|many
CASSPQGAGDIQYF
TGCGCCAGCAGCCCTCAGGGAGCTGGGGACATTCAGTACTTC
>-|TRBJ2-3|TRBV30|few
CAWARGRGSSTDTQYF
TGTGCCTGGGCCAGGGGGAGGGGAAGTAGCACAGATACGCAGTATTTT
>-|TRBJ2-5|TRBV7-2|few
CASSLESTRGETQYF
TGTGCCAGCAGCTTAGAAAGTACTAGAGGAGAGACCCAGTACTTC
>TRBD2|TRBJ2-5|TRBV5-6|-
CASSLSGVETQYF
TGTGCCAGCAGCTTAAGCGGGGTGGAGACCCAGTACTTC
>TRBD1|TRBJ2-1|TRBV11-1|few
CASSKTGGPNEQFF
TGTGCCAGCAGTAAAACAGGGGGCCCCAATGAGCAGTTCTTC
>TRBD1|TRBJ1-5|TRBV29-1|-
CSVSTGGEGKQPQHF
TGCAGCGTCTCGACAGGGGGCGAGGGTAAACAGCCCCAGCATTTT
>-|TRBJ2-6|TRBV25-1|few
CASSEWNSGAGANVLTF
TGTGCCAGCAGTGAATGGAACTCAGGGGCCGGGGCCAACGTCCTGACTTTC
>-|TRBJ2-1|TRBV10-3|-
CATSSKAGHSNEQFF
TGTGCCACCTCATCAAAGGCGGGACACTCCAATGAGCAGTTCTTC
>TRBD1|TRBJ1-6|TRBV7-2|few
CASSSPGQGAAPLHF
TGTGCCAGCAGCTCTCCGGGACAGGGAGCGGCACCCCTCCACTTT
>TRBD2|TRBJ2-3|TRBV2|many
CASSERLAGTGTDTQYF
TGTGCCAGCAGTGAAAGACTAGCGGGAACCGGGACAGATACGCAGTATTTT
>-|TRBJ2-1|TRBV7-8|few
CASSLGPGTLNNEQFF
TGTGCCAGCAGCCTAGGACCCGGGACTTTAAACAATGAGCAGTTCTTC